These 30 T cell receptor beta chains originate from one sample sequenced in a study of Graves' ophthalmopathy and Graves' hyperthyroidism. Beta-chain TCR CDR3 regions were amplified from RNA transcripts. HTBI-primed first-round RT-PCR preceded second-round multiplex PCR. TCRdb re-derived calls from the multiplex PCR reads in MiXCR, one entry per CDR3 protein. This sample yields hundreds of thousands of distinct CDR3 sequences, of which just over 40% are seen a single time; more than 2.5% belongs to the top ten. Sequences were obtained from peripheral blood. The receptors stem from an adult man with Graves' ophthalmopathy.

The chain is built from TRBV19 and TRBJ2-7; 9 bases map to TRBD1. The CDR3 length is 14 residues. Germline CDR1 reads LNHDA; CDR2 reads SQIVND (reference sequence). V shed 6 bases and J 1 base; nucleotides not matched to a gene: 4. This CDR3 reads CASSGTGPSYEQYF. Written as DNA, the CDR3 is TGTGCCAGTAGCGGGACAGGGCCATCCTACGAGCAGTACTTC.

The rearrangement links TRBV12-3 or TRBV12-4 to TRBJ1-2; D is perhaps TRBD1 (6 bases). The ends were cut back, 4 bases at V and 12 bases at J, with 18 bases in the middle. The CDR3 is 13 amino acids. The CDR3 loop is CASSYTGNSGNTF. CDR3 coding DNA: TGTGCCAGCAGTTACACAGGGAACTCTGGAAACACCTTC.

This clonotype was observed many times. The chain is built from TRBV10-3 and TRBJ1-4, with no clear D. V was clipped by 8 bases and J by 4 bases, with 11 bases between them. The CDR3 totals 13 residues. Germline loops: CDR1 ENHRY, CDR2 SYGVKD. The CDR3: CAIGQTDNEKLFF. The CDR3 region has the DNA TGTGCCATCGGCCAGACGGATAATGAAAAACTGTTTTTT.

This clonotype was counted a few times. The CDR3 loop is CASSARQVPHEQYF. Here the CDR3 DNA reads TGCGCCAGCAGCGCTCGACAGGTTCCCCACGAGCAGTACTTC. The chain carries TRBV5-1 and TRBJ2-7; possible D gene TRBD1, 6 bases. This CDR3 has 14 residues. Trimming left V 4 bases short and J 5 bases short, with 16 bases between. Germline CDR1 SGHRS, CDR2 YFSETQ.

As concerns this clonotype: A clone one base away is much larger, so this may be a read error. This chain uses TRBV29-1 with TRBJ1-4, with a possible D match to TRBD1 (5 bases). The CDR3 has 15 residues. Germline lookup yields CDR1 SQVTM and CDR2 ANQGSEA. The V end lost 8 bases, the J end lost 5 bases, and 21 bases lay between the germline ends. The CDR3 DNA sequence: TGCAGCATTGGACACGGGGGAGCCTCAAATGAAAAACTGTTTTTT. It is translated as CSIGHGGASNEKLFF.

The rearrangement joins TRBV2 to TRBJ1-5; D possibly corresponds to TRBD1 (6 bases). The length of the CDR3 is 14 residues. V was clipped by 8 bases and J by 3 bases, with 14 bases between them. In germline, CDR1 is SNHLY, CDR2 FYNNEI. This chain's CDR3 is CASVGGGYNQPQHF. The CDR3 DNA sequence: TGTGCCAGCGTTGGAGGGGGATACAATCAGCCCCAGCATTTT. Filled out from reference TRBV2 and TRBJ1-5, the complete variable domain reads EPEVTQTPSHQVTQMGQEVILRCVPISNHLYFYWYRQILGQKVEFLVSFYNNEISEKSEIFDDQFSVERPDGSNFTLKIRSTKLEDSAMYFCASVGGGYNQPQHFGDGTRLSIL.

This clonotype was counted many times. The J gene is TRBJ1-4, the V gene TRBV10-3; no clear D gene. The CDR3 has 14 residues. The germline gives CDR1 ENHRY, CDR2 SYGVKD. V lost 4 bases and J 4 bases, leaving 10 bases between the germline ends. CDR3 in DNA: TGTGCCATCAGTGCCCAGGACGGTAATGAAAAACTGTTTTTT. This codes for CAISAQDGNEKLFF.

The chain is built from TRBV19 and TRBJ1-1; D not resolved. The V end was cut by 3 bases, the J end by 3 bases, with 8 bases between. Germline V gene data show CDR1 as LNHDA and CDR2 as SQIVND (reference sequence). The CDR3 has 13 residues. CDR3 loop: CASSIGRHTEAFF. The CDR3 nucleotides read TGTGCCAGTAGTATCGGACGGCACACTGAAGCTTTCTTT.

The chain uses TRBV7-3 and TRBJ2-5, with 7 bases that match TRBD2. With 3 bases clipped from V and 1 base from J, the junction kept 8 bases outside the gene matches. The CDR3 length is 16 residues. CDR1 SGHTA and CDR2 FQGTGA come from the germline V gene. For the CDR3, the DNA is TGTGCCAGCAGCTTCGGACCAGCGGGAATCCAAGAGACCCAGTACTTC. Translating it yields CASSFGPAGIQETQYF.

The J gene is TRBJ2-7, the V gene TRBV5-1; a possible D gene is TRBD2 (5 bases). CDR3 length: 14 amino acids. V lost 4 bases, J lost 1 base, and 12 bases lay in between. CDR1 and CDR2 (germline): SGHRS, YFSETQ. The CDR3 nucleotides read TGCGCCAGCAGCGGTTCTAGCCCATCCTACGAGCAGTACTTC. This encodes CASSGSSPSYEQYF.

Only one count was recorded for this clonotype. The V call is TRBV9, the J call TRBJ1-4, with 10 bases that match TRBD1. V dropped 3 bases and J dropped 8; count of bases not matched to a gene: 7. The CDR3 consists of 15 residues. CDR1 is SGDLS, CDR2 YYNGEE, per germline. In nucleotides, the CDR3 is TGTGCCAGCAGCGGCGGACAGGGGGGAGGCGAAAAACTGTTTTTT. Translating it yields CASSGGQGGGEKLFF.

This rearrangement joins TRBV5-5 to TRBJ1-1; D is unclear. V lost 7 bases to trimming and J lost 3 bases, with 16 bases between them. Germline CDR1 SGHKS, CDR2 YYEKEE (reference sequence). This CDR3 has 14 residues. The CDR3 spells CASSPPREDTEAFF. The DNA of the CDR3 is TGTGCCAGCTCACCACCGCGAGAGGACACTGAAGCTTTCTTT.

This chain joins TRBV7-9 and TRBJ1-2, with 7 nucleotides matching TRBD1. This CDR3 has 14 amino acids. The V gene's germline CDR1 is SEHNR and CDR2 FQNEAQ (reference sequence). Trimming at V came to 4 bases and at J to 8 bases, leaving 10 bases not matched to a gene. CDR3 DNA: TGTGCCAGCAGCTCCCATAAAAGGGGGCAAGGCTACACCTTC. Its translation is CASSSHKRGQGYTF.

This clonotype turned up a few times. Compared with germline, one end of the junction differs, possibly owing to a read error. The V and J genes are TRBV7-9 and TRBJ2-2; 8 bases line up with TRBD1. Germline-derived CDR1 and CDR2 are SEHNR and FQNEAQ (reference sequence). The CDR3 is made up of 17 amino acids. CDR3 bases: TGCGCCAGCAGCCAACCACTTGGGACAGGGAACACCGGGGAGCTGTTTTTT. Translated: CASSQPLGTGNTGELFF.

This clonotype was seen many times. The V and J genes are TRBV2 and TRBJ2-5; unclear D gene. V was clipped by 4 bases and J by 2 bases, with 8 bases between them. The CDR3 has 13 residues. Germline V gene lookup returns CDR1 SNHLY and CDR2 FYNNEI. In nucleotides, the CDR3 is TGTGCCAGCAGTGGACCGACGCAAGAGACCCAGTACTTC. Its protein product is CASSGPTQETQYF.

This clonotype was seen ten or more times. The chain couples TRBV20-1 to TRBJ2-5; TRBD1 matches 7 bases. Germline trimming cut 5 bases from V and 5 bases from J; bases unmatched to any gene: 17. The CDR3 sequence is 16 residues long. Germline CDR1 is DFQATT and CDR2 is SNEGSKA (reference sequence). Here the CDR3 reads CSADKPYRGEGETQYF. CDR3 DNA sequence: TGCAGTGCTGACAAACCTTACAGGGGCGAAGGGGAGACCCAGTACTTC.

As concerns this clonotype: A much larger clone lies a single base off, so this may be a read error. The V call is TRBV12-3 or TRBV12-4, the J call TRBJ2-7; 7 bases map to TRBD1. J was trimmed by 6 bases and V by 6 bases; bases with no gene match: 8. The CDR3 loop spans 13 amino acids. The CDR3 here is CASSVRQGFEQYF. DNA for the CDR3: TGTGCCAGCAGCGTAAGACAGGGCTTCGAGCAGTACTTC.

This clonotype was detected only a few times. The chain joins TRBV12-3 or TRBV12-4 to TRBJ2-5; TRBD2 agrees at 8 bases. This CDR3 is built from 15 residues. V shed 7 bases and J 5 bases; nucleotides not matched to a gene: 12. Here the CDR3 reads CASTILRGGGETQYF. DNA of the CDR3: TGTGCCAGCACCATCCTCCGGGGGGGCGGTGAGACCCAGTACTTC.

For this clonotype: A clone one base away is much larger, so this may be a read error. The V and J genes are TRBV10-3 and TRBJ1-2; D unclear. The germline V gene has CDR1 ENHRY and CDR2 SYGVKD. This CDR3 region has 14 residues. The ends were cut back, 5 bases at V and 8 bases at J, with 18 bases in the middle. As DNA, the CDR3 is TGTGCCATCAGTTACTCATCGGCCGGGAGCGGCTACACCTTC. Encoded protein: CAISYSSAGSGYTF.

As concerns this clonotype: A read error is possible here, since a much larger clone lies one base away. V gene TRBV11-3 combines with J gene TRBJ2-5; D is possibly TRBD1 (5 bases). The germline gives CDR1 SGHNT, CDR2 YENEEA. The CDR3 consists of 13 residues. In DNA, the CDR3 is TGTGCCAGCAGCTTAAGGGGAAAAGAGGCCCAGTACTTC. The encoded protein is CASSLRGKEAQYF.

This clonotype has more than one count but fewer than ten. This chain connects TRBV7-9 to TRBJ2-7, with D perhaps matching TRBD2 (7 bases). The CDR3 is 17 amino acids. The V gene lost 1 base and the J gene lost 0 bases, with 16 bases spanning the gap. Germline CDR1 reads SEHNR; CDR2 reads FQNEAQ (reference sequence). CDR3 region: CASSLEDRGGYSYEQYF. The CDR3 DNA reads TGTGCCAGCAGCTTAGAGGATAGGGGGGGTTACTCCTACGAGCAGTACTTC.

The J gene is TRBJ1-1, the V gene TRBV4-1; perhaps TRBD1 as D (5 bases). The V end was cut by 1 base, the J end by 7 bases, with 7 bases between. The CDR3 runs 12 residues. Germline V gene lookup returns CDR1 MGHRA and CDR2 YSYEKL. CDR3 sequence reads: CASSQGTFEAFF. The CDR3 nucleotides read TGCGCCAGCAGCCAAGGGACATTTGAAGCTTTCTTT.

Turning to this clonotype: A single base separates this from a much larger clone, so it may be a read error. The rearrangement joins TRBV11-2 to TRBJ2-7, with 11 bases identical to TRBD2. This CDR3 is 15 amino acids long. The trim removed 5 bases at V and 5 bases at J, leaving 8 bases unmatched. Germline CDR1 SGHAT, CDR2 FQNNGV. As DNA, the CDR3 is TGTGCCAGCAGCCGAGGACTAGCGGGTCCAAACGAGCAGTACTTC. Amino acid sequence: CASSRGLAGPNEQYF.

This rearrangement joins TRBV2 to TRBJ1-1; 11 positions agree with TRBD1. With 5 bases clipped from V and 5 bases from J, the junction kept 13 bases outside the gene matches. The germline gives CDR1 SNHLY, CDR2 FYNNEI. This CDR3 is built from 17 residues. The CDR3 sequence is CASSRLSPGTGGTEAFF. The CDR3 DNA sequence: TGTGCCAGCAGTCGACTAAGTCCCGGGACAGGGGGAACTGAAGCTTTCTTT.

This clonotype was counted a few times. The junction does not match germline at one end; this may be a read error. The rearrangement links TRBV6-6 to TRBJ1-1; D is perhaps TRBD1 (6 bases). This CDR3 is 14 amino acids long. The V gene's germline CDR1 is MNHNY and CDR2 SVGAGI (reference sequence). The CDR3 here is CASSYPGTNGPPVF. CDR3 bases: TGTGCCAGCAGTTACCCCGGGACAAATGGACCCCCGGTGTTT.

The chain recombines TRBV12-5 with TRBJ1-4; TRBD1 is a possible D gene (6 bases). The CDR3 covers 15 residues. CDR1 is LGHNT and CDR2 is FRNRAP in the germline V gene. The chain's CDR3 is CASSLSGGAYEKLFF. The CDR3 DNA reads TGTGCCAGCAGTTTAAGTGGGGGGGCGTATGAAAAACTGTTTTTT. Drawing the rest from reference TRBV12-5 and TRBJ1-4, the complete variable domain is DARVTQTPRHKVTEMGQEVTMRCQPILGHNTVFWYRQTMMQGLELLAYFRNRAPLDDSGMPKDRFSAEMPDATLATLKIQPSEPRDSAVYFCASSLSGGAYEKLFFGSGTQLSVL.

This sequence joins TRBV19 and TRBJ2-3; TRBD2 agrees at 7 bases. The germline CDR1 and CDR2 sequences are LNHDA and SQIVND (reference sequence). Losses at the gene ends were 7 bases for V and 0 bases for J; bases not matched to a gene: 7. The CDR3 is 15 amino acids. The CDR3 nucleotides read TGTGCCAGTATGAACTGGGGAGGGAGCACAGATACGCAGTATTTT. Its protein is CASMNWGGSTDTQYF.

This clonotype was found a few times. The chain joins TRBV6-5 to TRBJ2-5; D not certain. Germline V gene data show CDR1 as MNHEY and CDR2 as SVGAGI. The ends were cut back, 0 bases at V and 5 bases at J, with 10 bases in the middle. This CDR3 spans 14 amino acids. CDR3 sequence reads: CASSYSDLSETQYF. CDR3 coding DNA: TGTGCCAGCAGTTACTCGGATCTGTCTGAGACCCAGTACTTC.

With regard to this clonotype: A junction end diverges from the germline sequence, so it may reflect a read error. The chain recombines TRBV10-3 with TRBJ2-2, with D possibly matching TRBD2 (7 bases). The CDR3 covers 18 residues. Germline loops: CDR1 ENHRY, CDR2 SYGVKD. CDR3 bases: TGTGCCAGCAGTTACTCGATCGGGGGCCGGGGGGAGGACGGGGAGCTGTTTTTT. This translates into CASSYSIGGRGEDGELFF.

A few counts support this clonotype. V is TRBV20-1 and J is TRBJ2-5; no clear D. Trimming removed 6 bases at V and 2 bases at J, with 16 bases between. Per the germline V gene, CDR1 is DFQATT and CDR2 is SNEGSKA (reference sequence). CDR3 length: 14 amino acids. CDR3 DNA: TGCAGTGCAAATCAGGTACCCCCTCAAGAGACCCAGTACTTC. It encodes CSANQVPPQETQYF.